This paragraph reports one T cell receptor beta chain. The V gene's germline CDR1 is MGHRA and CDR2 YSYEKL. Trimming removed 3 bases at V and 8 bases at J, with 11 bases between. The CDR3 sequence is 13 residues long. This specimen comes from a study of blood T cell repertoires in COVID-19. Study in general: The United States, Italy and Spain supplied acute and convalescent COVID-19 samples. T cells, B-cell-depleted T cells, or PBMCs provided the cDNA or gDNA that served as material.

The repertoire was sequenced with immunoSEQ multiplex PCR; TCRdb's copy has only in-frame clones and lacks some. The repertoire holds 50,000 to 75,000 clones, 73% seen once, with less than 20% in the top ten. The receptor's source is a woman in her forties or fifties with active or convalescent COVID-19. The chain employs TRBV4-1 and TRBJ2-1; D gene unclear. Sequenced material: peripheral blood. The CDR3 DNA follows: TGCGCCAGCAGCCAGTCCGAGAGCGATGAGCAGTTCTTC. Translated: CASSQSESDEQFF.